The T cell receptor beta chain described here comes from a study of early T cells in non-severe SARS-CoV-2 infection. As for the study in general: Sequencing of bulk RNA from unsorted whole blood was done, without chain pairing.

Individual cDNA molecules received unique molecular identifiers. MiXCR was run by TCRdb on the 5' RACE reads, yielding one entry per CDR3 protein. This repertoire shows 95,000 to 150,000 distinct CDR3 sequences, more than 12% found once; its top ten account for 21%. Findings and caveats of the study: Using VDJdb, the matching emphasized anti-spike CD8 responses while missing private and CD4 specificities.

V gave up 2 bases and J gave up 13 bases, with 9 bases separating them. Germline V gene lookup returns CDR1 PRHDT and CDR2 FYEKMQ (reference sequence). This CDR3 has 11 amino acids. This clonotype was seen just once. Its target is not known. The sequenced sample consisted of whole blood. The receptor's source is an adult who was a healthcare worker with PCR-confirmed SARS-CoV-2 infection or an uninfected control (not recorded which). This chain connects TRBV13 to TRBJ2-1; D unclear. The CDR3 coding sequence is TGTGCCAGCAGCTTATCAGGAATTCAGTTCTTC. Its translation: CASSLSGIQFF.